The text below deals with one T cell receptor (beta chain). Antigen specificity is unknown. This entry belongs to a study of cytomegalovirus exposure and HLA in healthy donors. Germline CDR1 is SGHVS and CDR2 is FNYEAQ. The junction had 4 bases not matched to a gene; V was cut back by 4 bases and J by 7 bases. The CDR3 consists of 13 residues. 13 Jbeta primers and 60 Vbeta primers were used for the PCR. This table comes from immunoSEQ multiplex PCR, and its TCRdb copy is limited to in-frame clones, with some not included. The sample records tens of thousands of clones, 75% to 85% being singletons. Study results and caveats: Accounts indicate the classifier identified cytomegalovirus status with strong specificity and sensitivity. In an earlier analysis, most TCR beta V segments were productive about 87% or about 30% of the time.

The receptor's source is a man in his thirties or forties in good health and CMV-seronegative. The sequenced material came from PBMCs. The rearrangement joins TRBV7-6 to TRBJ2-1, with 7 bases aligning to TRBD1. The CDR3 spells CASSSRQGNEQFF. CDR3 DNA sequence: TGTGCCAGCAGCTCCAGACAGGGTAATGAGCAGTTCTTC. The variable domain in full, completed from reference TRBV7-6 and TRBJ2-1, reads GAGVSQSPRYKVTKRGQDVALRCDPISGHVSLYWYRQALGQGPEFLTYFNYEAQQDKSGLPNDRFSAERPEGSISTLTIQRTEQRDSAMYRCASSSRQGNEQFFGPGTRLTVL.